This T cell receptor beta chain was sequenced during a study of blood T cell repertoires in COVID-19. Study-level information: The study drew acute and convalescent COVID-19 samples from the United States, Italy and Spain. PBMCs, B-cell-depleted T cells, or T cells were the source of the cDNA or gDNA that made up the material.

Per the study methods: Reference gene primers were amplified, and this amplification served to estimate nucleated cell counts. Produced via immunoSEQ multiplex PCR; TCRdb's table is partial and in-frame only. D and trimming were read from the DNA, whereas the V and J calls and clone size are those reported in that table. The table lists about 220,000 clones, roughly 80% of them singletons, with 2.3% in the top ten. This receptor was taken from a woman in her sixties or seventies with acute or convalescent COVID-19. Sequencing was done on a sample of peripheral blood.

Here the CDR3 DNA reads TGTGCCAGCAGCTTAGACCTCCGGGTGGGTACGCAGTATTTT. This codes for CASSLDLRVGTQYF. This chain uses TRBV11-2 with TRBJ2-3; D is uncertain. The CDR3 is 14 residues long. Trimming pared 0 bases from V and 8 bases from J, leaving 12 bases between. CDR1 is SGHAT, CDR2 FQNNGV, per germline. Looking up the rest from reference TRBV11-2 and TRBJ2-3 gives the full variable domain: EAGVAQSPRYKIIEKRQSVAFWCNPISGHATLYWYQQILGQGPKLLIQFQNNGVVDDSQLPKDRFSAERLKGVDSTLKIQPAKLEDSAVYLCASSLDLRVGTQYFGPGTRLTVL.